At least ten counts were recorded for the clone carrying this T cell receptor beta chain. What it binds is unknown. The data derive from a study of T cells in Graves' hyperthyroidism and ophthalmopathy. TCR beta CDR3 regions were amplified from RNA transcripts. HTBI primers were the set used in a first-round RT-PCR of the TCR CDR3. TCRdb fed the multiplex PCR reads into MiXCR, producing one record per CDR3 protein. The table includes around 250,000 distinct CDR3 sequences, about a sixth detected once. Study conclusions and caveats: Ophthalmopathy and stable hyperthyroidism were separated by a 13 V-J model. Blood held most thyroid clonotypes expanded above 0.001 frequency.

Ophthalmopathy patients had moderate-to-severe active disease, CAS ≥3, NOSPECS ≥4, and disease duration under 3 months. Uncontrolled infections, other autoimmune diseases, pregnancy or lactation led to exclusion of patients. Germline CDR1 MNHNS, CDR2 SASEGT. J gave up 2 bases and V 10 bases, and 8 bases lay outside the gene matches. CDR3 length equals 15 residues. Sequenced: blood. The rearrangement uses TRBV6-1 and TRBJ1-6, with 7 bases fitting TRBD1. The receptor's source is a woman aged 18 to 35 with Graves' ophthalmopathy. For the CDR3, the DNA is TGTGCCACCTGCCTAAGGGGGCCCTATAATTCACCCCTCCACTTT. Protein product: CATCLRGPYNSPLHF.